This T cell receptor (beta chain) stems from a study of blood T cell repertoires in COVID-19. Turning to the study itself: Sources were T cells, B-cell-depleted T cells, or PBMCs; the material itself was cDNA or gDNA.

Per the germline V gene, CDR1 is SGHNT and CDR2 is YYREEE (reference sequence). V was pared by 3 bases and J by 5 bases, with 17 bases between. CDR3 length equals 16 residues. The assay was immunoSEQ multiplex PCR, and TCRdb's table has in-frame clones only and misses some. Of 250,000 to 300,000 clones listed, around 89% are singletons. V is TRBV5-4 and J is TRBJ2-2; a weak D match, TRBD1 (7 bases). The TCR was taken from a man aged 35 to 55 with acute or convalescent COVID-19. Material: peripheral blood. CDR3 nucleotides: TGTGCCAGCAGCTCTGGAGGGACAGCACTGACCGGGGAGCTGTTTTTT. Residues: CASSSGGTALTGELFF.